Listed below are T cell receptor beta chains from one sample, sequenced in a study of cytomegalovirus exposure and HLA in healthy donors. Data came from immunoSEQ multiplex PCR; TCRdb stores just in-frame clones and leaves some out. This sample has roughly 140,000 clones, with about four fifths found just once. Sequences were obtained from PBMCs. Receptors originate from a woman in her thirties or forties in good health and CMV-seropositive. The CDR3 runs from the conserved cysteine through the conserved F or W. D genes are given only for firm matches. Expanded clones are given a class, and other clones once, few, many or no size at all.

d_call j_call clone_size v_call cdr3_nt cdr3_aa
TRBD2 TRBJ2-1 - TRBV4-1 TGCGCCAGCAGTCACGGGACTAGCGGGAGTTTTCTTTGGTTCTTC CASSHGTSGSFLWFF
TRBD2 TRBJ2-7 - TRBV6-6 TGTGCCAGCAGTTCCTTCACAGGGACTAGCTCCTACGAGCAGTACTTC CASSSFTGTSSYEQYF
TRBD2 TRBJ2-7 - TRBV7-9 TGTTCCAGCAGCTTATTATCCCCGGGGACTAGCGGGCTCGAGCAGTACTTC CSSSLLSPGTSGLEQYF
TRBD1 TRBJ2-5 - TRBV28 TGTGCCAGCACCACAGGGGGCTTGGAGACCCAGTACTTC CASTTGGLETQYF
TRBD1 TRBJ1-2 - TRBV19 TGTGCCAGTAGCGACAGGGGGCCGGGGGACTATGGCTACACCTTC CASSDRGPGDYGYTF
- TRBJ2-2 - TRBV7-6 TGTGCCAGCAGCTTAGGTGGGGCAGGTGGATTCGGGGAGCTGTTTTTT CASSLGGAGGFGELFF
TRBD1 TRBJ1-1 - TRBV5-1 TGCGCCAGCAGAACCGGGACAGCGAACACTGAAGCTTTCTTT CASRTGTANTEAFF
- TRBJ2-3 once TRBV6-1 TGTGCCAGCAGTATACAGAGCACAGATACGCAGTATTTT CASSIQSTDTQYF
- TRBJ2-7 - TRBV5-4 TGTGCCAGCAGCTTGGGACCCCTGGGGCAGGTTCGCGAGCAGTACTTC CASSLGPLGQVREQYF
- TRBJ2-1 - TRBV15 TGTGCCACCAGCAGATTCCTAGAACCTTACAATGAGCAGTTCTTC CATSRFLEPYNEQFF
- TRBJ2-7 once TRBV5-4 TGTGCCAGCAGCTTGGGAGGGAGGACCTACGAGCAGTACTTC CASSLGGRTYEQYF
TRBD1 TRBJ2-2 - TRBV19 TGTGCCAGTGCCTTGTGGACAGGGGCGGTCACCGGGGAGCTGTTTTTT CASALWTGAVTGELFF
TRBD1 TRBJ2-7 few TRBV5-1 TGCGCCAGCAGCTCTCAAACAGGGGGCTCCTACGAGCAGTACTTC CASSSQTGGSYEQYF
TRBD2 TRBJ2-3 - TRBV7-9 TGTGCCAGCAGCTTAGGCCTAGCGGCAGATACGCAGTATTTT CASSLGLAADTQYF
TRBD2 TRBJ2-3 - TRBV6-5 TGTGCCAGCAGTTACTCGGCGGGGGGCGCAGATACGCAGTATTTT CASSYSAGGADTQYF
- TRBJ2-7 few TRBV18 TGTGCCAGCTCAAGCTCGGGAAGCTACTACGAGCAGTACTTC CASSSSGSYYEQYF
- TRBJ2-3 - TRBV6-1 TGTGCCAGCAGGTCTAGCGAGAGCACAGATACGCAGTATTTT CASRSSESTDTQYF
- TRBJ2-1 - TRBV11-1 TGTGCCAGCAGCTTCTCTAATAATGAGCAGTTCTTC CASSFSNNEQFF
- TRBJ1-2 once TRBV15 TGTGCCACCAGCAGAGGGGGTGGGGCAGGGAACTATGGCTACACCTTC CATSRGGGAGNYGYTF
TRBD1 TRBJ2-7 - TRBV4-1 TGCGCCAGCAGCTTCAGGACAGGGAGCTCCTACGAGCAGTACTTC CASSFRTGSSYEQYF
- TRBJ2-7 - TRBV29-1 TGCAGCGTCGAGACAGTCTCCTACGAGCAGTACTTC CSVETVSYEQYF
- TRBJ1-1 - TRBV9 TGTGCCAGCAGCGTAGGTATAAACACTGAAGCTTTCTTT CASSVGINTEAFF
- TRBJ2-5 - TRBV5-6 TGTGCCAGCAGCTTGGGAGGGAGGCAAGAGACCCAGTACTTC CASSLGGRQETQYF
- TRBJ1-1 - TRBV6-5 TGTGCCAGCAGTTTAAGCCCTACAGGGCCTGAAGCTTTCTTT CASSLSPTGPEAFF
TRBD1 TRBJ2-7 - TRBV29-1 TGCAGCGTTCGGGACAGGAGGGAGCAGTACTTC CSVRDRREQYF
TRBD1 TRBJ2-7 - TRBV5-1 TGCGCCAGCAGCTTGAAGGGGGCCCACGAGCAGTACTTC CASSLKGAHEQYF
TRBD2 TRBJ2-5 - TRBV19 TGTGCCAGTAGTATAGGACTAGCGGTCCAAGAGACCCAGTACTTC CASSIGLAVQETQYF
- TRBJ2-5 - TRBV6-1 TGTGCCAGCGCGTACCAAGAGACCCAGTACTTC CASAYQETQYF
TRBD2 TRBJ2-1 - TRBV9 TGTGCCAGCAGCGGAGGCGGTAGCGGGAGGGCCGGTAGCAATGAGCAGTTCTTC CASSGGGSGRAGSNEQFF
TRBD1 TRBJ2-5 - TRBV10-3 TGTGCCATCAGTCTTGACAGGGAGTCAGAGACCCAGTACTTC CAISLDRESETQYF
- TRBJ2-4 - TRBV2 TGTGCCAGCAGTGAAGACGTTGCGGGGGCGTTGGGCAAAAACATTCAGTACTTC CASSEDVAGALGKNIQYF
- TRBJ1-1 - TRBV5-1 TGCGCCAGCAGCTTGGGGGCAGGGTCACCCGGAGCTTTCTTT CASSLGAGSPGAFF
TRBD2 TRBJ2-7 - TRBV27 TGTGCCAGCAGTCCCTCGCTGGGGGGACTAGCCTACGAGCAGTACTTC CASSPSLGGLAYEQYF
TRBD2 TRBJ2-1 - TRBV7-9 TGTGCCAGCAGCCCGGGACTAGCGGGAGGAGGTGAGCAGTTCTTC CASSPGLAGGGEQFF
TRBD2 TRBJ2-7 - TRBV7-2 TGTGCCAGCAGCCCCGGGAGGCGGGTCGAGCAGTACTTC CASSPGRRVEQYF
TRBD2 TRBJ2-7 - TRBV6-1 TGTGCCACCTTCAGCGGGAGGGGCTTCTACGAGCAGTACTTC CATFSGRGFYEQYF
TRBD2 TRBJ2-7 - TRBV6-5 TGTGCCAGCAGTGAGCGGGAGGCGTACGAGCAGTACTTC CASSEREAYEQYF
TRBD2 TRBJ2-7 - TRBV5-1 TGCGCCAGCAGCTTAACTAGCGGTAGCTCCTACGAGCAGTACTTC CASSLTSGSSYEQYF
- TRBJ2-1 - TRBV19 TGTGCCAGTAGTATAGGGGCAGCCCGAAATACCTACAATGAGCAGTTCTTC CASSIGAARNTYNEQFF
TRBD2 TRBJ2-7 - TRBV6-1 TGTGCCAGCAGTGAAGCGCGGGGGGGGTCCTACGAGCAGTACTTC CASSEARGGSYEQYF
- TRBJ2-7 - TRBV7-9 TGTGCCAGCAGCCCAGGGGCCCCCTACGAGCAGTACTTC CASSPGAPYEQYF
TRBD1 TRBJ1-2 once TRBV5-1 TGCGCCAGCAGCTCTGGAGGGACAGGGGGACACTATGGCTACACCTTC CASSSGGTGGHYGYTF
- TRBJ2-6 - TRBV6-1 TGTGCCAGCAGTGAAGCTCAGGCCAGGGTAGGGGCCAACGTCCTGACTTTC CASSEAQARVGANVLTF
- TRBJ2-7 few TRBV15 TGTGCCACCAGCAAATCCGAACAGGCCTACGAGCAGTACTTC CATSKSEQAYEQYF
- TRBJ2-7 - TRBV28 TGTGCCAGCCCCTTCCCGGCCGGGGGAACCTACGAGCAGTACTTC CASPFPAGGTYEQYF
TRBD2 TRBJ2-1 - TRBV2 TGTGCCAGCAGTGAAATCCCTCTAGCGGGAGCCTCAAATGAGCAGTTCTTC CASSEIPLAGASNEQFF
- TRBJ1-5 - TRBV5-3 TGTGCCAGAAGCTGGCAGGGTGGTAGCAATCAGCCCCAGCATTTT CARSWQGGSNQPQHF
- TRBJ1-3 - TRBV7-2 TGTGCCAGCAGCTCACGGCGGGGGACCAGCTCTGGAAACACCATATATTTT CASSSRRGTSSGNTIYF
- TRBJ1-5 - TRBV30 TGTGCTTTAGGGGCAGGAAGCAATCAGCCCCAGCATTTT CALGAGSNQPQHF
- TRBJ1-2 few TRBV10-3 TGTGCCATCAGTCGGGACTTTAACTATGGCTACACCTTC CAISRDFNYGYTF
- TRBJ1-1 few TRBV28 TGTGCCAGCAGTACCGCATCGGGAGAGGGGAACACTGAAGCTTTCTTT CASSTASGEGNTEAFF
- TRBJ2-3 few TRBV6-1 TGTGCCAGCAGTGAAGGCGGCTCCCGCGGGACGCAGTATTTT CASSEGGSRGTQYF
TRBD1 TRBJ2-1 - TRBV18 TGTGCCAGCTCACCCGGGACAGGGTTGAACAATGAGCAGTTCTTC CASSPGTGLNNEQFF
TRBD2 TRBJ2-2 - TRBV11-2 TGTGCCAGCCGGGAGGGTAACACCGGGGAGCTGTTTTTT CASREGNTGELFF
- TRBJ1-1 - TRBV11-3 TGTGCCAGCAGCCCAGGGCAGGGGACGAACACTGAAGCTTTCTTT CASSPGQGTNTEAFF
TRBD1 TRBJ2-7 - TRBV30 TGTGCCTCCCAGACAGGGCCCTACGAGCAGTACTTC CASQTGPYEQYF
- TRBJ2-7 - TRBV27 TGTGCCAGCAGTTTAACAGGGACCTCCTACGAGCAGTACTTC CASSLTGTSYEQYF